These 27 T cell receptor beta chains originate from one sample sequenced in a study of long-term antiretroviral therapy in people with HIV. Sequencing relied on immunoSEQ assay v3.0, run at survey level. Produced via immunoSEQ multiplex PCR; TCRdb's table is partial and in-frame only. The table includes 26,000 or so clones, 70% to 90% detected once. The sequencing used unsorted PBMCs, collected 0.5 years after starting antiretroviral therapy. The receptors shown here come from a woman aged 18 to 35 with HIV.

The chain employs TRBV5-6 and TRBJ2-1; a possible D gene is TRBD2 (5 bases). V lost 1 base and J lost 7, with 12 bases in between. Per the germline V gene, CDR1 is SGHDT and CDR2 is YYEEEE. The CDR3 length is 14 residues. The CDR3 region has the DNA TGTGCCAGCAGCTTGAGCGGTTTCGGGAATGAGCAGTTCTTC. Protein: CASSLSGFGNEQFF.

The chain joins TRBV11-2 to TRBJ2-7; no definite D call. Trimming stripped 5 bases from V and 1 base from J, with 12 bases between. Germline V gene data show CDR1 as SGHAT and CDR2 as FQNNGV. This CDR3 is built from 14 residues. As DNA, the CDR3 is TGTGCCAGCAGCCCGCCATCCGTGTCCTACGAGCAGTACTTC. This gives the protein CASSPPSVSYEQYF. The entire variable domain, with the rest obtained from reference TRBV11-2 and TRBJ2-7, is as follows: EAGVAQSPRYKIIEKRQSVAFWCNPISGHATLYWYQQILGQGPKLLIQFQNNGVVDDSQLPKDRFSAERLKGVDSTLKIQPAKLEDSAVYLCASSPPSVSYEQYFGPGTRLTVT.

This CDR3 is CASSPGRAPWYEQYF. The CDR3 DNA reads as TGTGCCAGCAGCCCTGGAAGGGCCCCCTGGTACGAGCAGTACTTC. The gene calls are TRBV5-6 and TRBJ2-7; D remains ambiguous. This CDR3 is 15 amino acids long. Germline CDR1 SGHDT, CDR2 YYEEEE. Trimming cost V 4 bases and J 4 bases, with 18 bases left between them.

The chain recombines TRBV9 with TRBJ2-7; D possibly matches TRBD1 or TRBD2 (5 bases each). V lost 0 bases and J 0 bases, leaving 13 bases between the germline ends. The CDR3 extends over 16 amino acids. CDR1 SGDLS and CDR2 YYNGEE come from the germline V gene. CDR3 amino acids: CASSVGIGTSSYEQYF. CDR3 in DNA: TGTGCCAGCAGCGTAGGAATCGGGACGAGCTCCTACGAGCAGTACTTC.

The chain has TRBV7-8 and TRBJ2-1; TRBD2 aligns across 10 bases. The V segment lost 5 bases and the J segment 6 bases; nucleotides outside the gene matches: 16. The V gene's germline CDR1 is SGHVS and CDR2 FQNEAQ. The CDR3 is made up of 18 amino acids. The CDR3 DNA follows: TGTGCCAGCAGCCTCTTAGGGTGGTTAGCGGGAGGAGTCAATGAGCAGTTCTTC. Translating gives CASSLLGWLAGGVNEQFF.

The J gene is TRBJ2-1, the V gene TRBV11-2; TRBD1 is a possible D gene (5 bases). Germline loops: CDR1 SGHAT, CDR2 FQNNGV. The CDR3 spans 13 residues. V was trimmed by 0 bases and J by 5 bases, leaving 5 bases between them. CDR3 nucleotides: TGTGCCAGCAGCTTAGACAGGGACAATGAGCAGTTCTTC. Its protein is CASSLDRDNEQFF.

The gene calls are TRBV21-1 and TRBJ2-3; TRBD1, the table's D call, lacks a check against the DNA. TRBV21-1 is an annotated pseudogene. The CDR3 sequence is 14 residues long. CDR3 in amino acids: CASSKTDNTDTQYF. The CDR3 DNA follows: TGTGCCAGCAGCAAAACGGACAACACAGATACGCAGTATTTT.

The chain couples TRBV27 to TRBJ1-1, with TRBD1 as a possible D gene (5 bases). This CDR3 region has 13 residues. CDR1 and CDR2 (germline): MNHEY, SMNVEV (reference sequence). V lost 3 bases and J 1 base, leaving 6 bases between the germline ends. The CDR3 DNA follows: TGTGCCAGCAGTTTGACAGAGAACACTGAAGCTTTCTTT. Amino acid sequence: CASSLTENTEAFF.

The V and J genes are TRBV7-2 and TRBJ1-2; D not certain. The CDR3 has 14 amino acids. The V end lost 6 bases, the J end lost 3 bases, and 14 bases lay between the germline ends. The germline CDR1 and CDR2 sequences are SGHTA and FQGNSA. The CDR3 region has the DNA TGTGCCAGCAGTCCGGGAGGTCTGGACTATGGCTACACCTTC. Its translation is CASSPGGLDYGYTF.

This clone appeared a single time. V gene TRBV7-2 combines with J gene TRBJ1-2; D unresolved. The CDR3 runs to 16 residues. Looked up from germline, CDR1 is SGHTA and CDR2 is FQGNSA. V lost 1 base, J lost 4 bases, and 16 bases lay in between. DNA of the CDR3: TGTGCCAGCAGCTTAGACTCTCGGCCACTTCCCTATGGCTACACCTTC. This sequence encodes CASSLDSRPLPYGYTF.

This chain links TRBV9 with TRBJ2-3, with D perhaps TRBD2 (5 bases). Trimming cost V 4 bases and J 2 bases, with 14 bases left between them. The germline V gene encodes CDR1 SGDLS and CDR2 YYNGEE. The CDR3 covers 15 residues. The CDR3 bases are TGTGCCAGCAGCCCCGTGCGGGCCCTCACAGATACGCAGTATTTT. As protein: CASSPVRALTDTQYF.

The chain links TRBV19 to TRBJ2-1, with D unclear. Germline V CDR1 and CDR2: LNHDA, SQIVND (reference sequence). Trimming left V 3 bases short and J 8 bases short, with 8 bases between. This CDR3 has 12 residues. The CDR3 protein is CASSIGSDEQFF. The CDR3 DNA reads TGTGCCAGTAGTATCGGCAGCGATGAGCAGTTCTTC.

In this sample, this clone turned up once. This CDR3 reads CASSGQREQYF. CDR3 bases: TGTGCCAGCAGCGGCCAACGAGAGCAGTACTTC. The rearrangement uses TRBV6-1 and TRBJ2-7; no clear D gene. The CDR3 is made up of 11 amino acids. V was shortened by 6 bases and J by 7 bases, with 10 bases between the two germline ends. Looked up from germline, CDR1 is MNHNS and CDR2 is SASEGT.

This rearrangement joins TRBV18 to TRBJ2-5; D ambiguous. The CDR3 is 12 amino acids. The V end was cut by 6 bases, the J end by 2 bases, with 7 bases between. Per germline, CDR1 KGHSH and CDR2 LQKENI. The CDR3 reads CASSPLQETQYF. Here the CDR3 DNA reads TGTGCCAGCTCCCCTCTACAAGAGACCCAGTACTTC.

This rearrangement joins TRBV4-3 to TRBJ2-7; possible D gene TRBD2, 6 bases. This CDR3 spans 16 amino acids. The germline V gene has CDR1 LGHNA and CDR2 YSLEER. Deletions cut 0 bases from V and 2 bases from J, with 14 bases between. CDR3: CASSQDTGEFTYEQYF. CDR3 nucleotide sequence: TGCGCCAGCAGCCAAGATACGGGGGAGTTCACCTACGAGCAGTACTTC.

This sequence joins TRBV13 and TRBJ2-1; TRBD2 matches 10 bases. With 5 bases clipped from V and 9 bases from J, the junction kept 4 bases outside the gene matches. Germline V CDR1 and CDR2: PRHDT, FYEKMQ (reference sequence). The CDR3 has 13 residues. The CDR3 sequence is CASSSGRVPEQFF. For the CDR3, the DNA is TGTGCCAGCAGCAGCGGGAGGGTACCTGAGCAGTTCTTC.

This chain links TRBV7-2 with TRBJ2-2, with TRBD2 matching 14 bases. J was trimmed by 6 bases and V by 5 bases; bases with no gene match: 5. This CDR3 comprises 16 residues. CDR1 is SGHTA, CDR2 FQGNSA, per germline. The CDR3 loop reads CASSLRLAGGPGELFF. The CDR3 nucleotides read TGTGCCAGCAGCCTCCGACTAGCGGGAGGGCCCGGGGAGCTGTTTTTT.

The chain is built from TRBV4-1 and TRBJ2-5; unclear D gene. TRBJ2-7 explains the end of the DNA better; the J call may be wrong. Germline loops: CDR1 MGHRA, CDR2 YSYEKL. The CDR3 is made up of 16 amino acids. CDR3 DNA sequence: TGCGCCAGCAGCCTATCTGGGCAGTACGTCGCGGCCGAGCAGTACTTC. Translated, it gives CASSLSGQYVAAEQYF.

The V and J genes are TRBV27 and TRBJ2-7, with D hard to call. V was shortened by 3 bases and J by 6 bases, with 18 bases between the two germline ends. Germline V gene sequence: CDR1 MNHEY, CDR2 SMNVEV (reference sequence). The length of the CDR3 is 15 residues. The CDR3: CASSFGGGPPPEQYF. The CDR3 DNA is TGTGCCAGCAGTTTCGGCGGCGGTCCCCCCCCCGAGCAGTACTTC.

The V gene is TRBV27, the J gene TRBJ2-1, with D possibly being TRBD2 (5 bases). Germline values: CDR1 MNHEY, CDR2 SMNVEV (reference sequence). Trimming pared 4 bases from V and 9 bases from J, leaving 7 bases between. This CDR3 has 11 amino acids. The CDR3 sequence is CASSWSGEQFF. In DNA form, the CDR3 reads TGTGCCAGCAGTTGGAGCGGTGAGCAGTTCTTC.

CDR3 protein: CASSYAGLAGLDEQYF. The CDR3 DNA reads TGTGCCAGCAGTTATGCGGGACTAGCGGGTTTAGACGAGCAGTACTTC. This sequence joins TRBV6-5 and TRBJ2-7; 12 bases are shared with TRBD2. This CDR3 spans 16 amino acids. Germline assignment: CDR1 MNHEY and CDR2 SVGAGI. The trim removed 3 bases at V and 5 bases at J, leaving 8 bases unmatched.

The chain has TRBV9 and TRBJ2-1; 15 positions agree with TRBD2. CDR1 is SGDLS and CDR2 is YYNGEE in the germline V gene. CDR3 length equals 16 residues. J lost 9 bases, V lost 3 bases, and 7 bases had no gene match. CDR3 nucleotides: TGTGCCAGCAGCGCCGGACTAGCGGGAGGGAACGGTGAGCAGTTCTTC. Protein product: CASSAGLAGGNGEQFF.

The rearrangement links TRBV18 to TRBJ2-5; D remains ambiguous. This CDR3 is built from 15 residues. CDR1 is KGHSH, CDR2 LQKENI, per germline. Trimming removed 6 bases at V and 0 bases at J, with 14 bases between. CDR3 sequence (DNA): TGTGCCAGCTCCCTTTCACCTACTTACCAAGAGACCCAGTACTTC. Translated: CASSLSPTYQETQYF.

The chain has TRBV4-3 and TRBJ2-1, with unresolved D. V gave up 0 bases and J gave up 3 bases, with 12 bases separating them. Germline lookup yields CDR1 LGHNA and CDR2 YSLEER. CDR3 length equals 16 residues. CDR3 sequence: CASSQDLDPSYNEQFF. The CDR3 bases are TGCGCCAGCAGCCAAGATCTGGACCCGAGCTACAATGAGCAGTTCTTC.

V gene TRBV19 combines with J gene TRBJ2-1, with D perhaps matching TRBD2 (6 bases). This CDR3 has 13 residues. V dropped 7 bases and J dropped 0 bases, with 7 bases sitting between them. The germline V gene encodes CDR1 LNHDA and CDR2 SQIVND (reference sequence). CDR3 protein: CASTGSSYNEQFF. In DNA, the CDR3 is TGTGCCAGTACCGGGAGCTCCTACAATGAGCAGTTCTTC.

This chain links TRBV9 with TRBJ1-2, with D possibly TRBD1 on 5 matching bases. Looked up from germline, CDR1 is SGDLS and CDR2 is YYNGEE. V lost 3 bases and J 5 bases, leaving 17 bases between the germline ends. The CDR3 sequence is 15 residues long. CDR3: CASSAQVLGEYGYTF. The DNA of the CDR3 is TGTGCCAGCAGCGCCCAGGTCCTAGGGGAGTATGGCTACACCTTC. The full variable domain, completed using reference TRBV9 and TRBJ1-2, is DSGVTQTPKHLITATGQRVTLRCSPRSGDLSVYWYQQSLDQGLQFLIQYYNGEERAKGNILERFSAQQFPDLHSELNLSSLELGDSALYFCASSAQVLGEYGYTFGSGTRLTVV.

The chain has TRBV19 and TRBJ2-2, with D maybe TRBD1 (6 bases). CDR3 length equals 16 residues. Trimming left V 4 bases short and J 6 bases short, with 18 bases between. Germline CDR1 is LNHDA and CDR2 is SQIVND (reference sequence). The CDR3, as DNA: TGTGCCAGTAGTACCCCCCCACAGGGCCGATCCGGGGAGCTGTTTTTT. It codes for CASSTPPQGRSGELFF. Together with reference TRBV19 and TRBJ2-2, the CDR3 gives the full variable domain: DGGITQSPKYLFRKEGQNVTLSCEQNLNHDAMYWYRQDPGQGLRLIYYSQIVNDFQKGDIAEGYSVSREKKESFPLTVTSAQKNPTAFYLCASSTPPQGRSGELFFGEGSRLTVL.